This note documents a single TCR beta chain sequence. Its antigen is still unknown. Clones were sequenced by immunoSEQ multiplex PCR, and TCRdb holds only the in-frame ones, with some missing. The sample has approximately 140,000 clones, around 90% seen once. The data derive from a study of T cell responses to AZD1222 COVID-19 vaccine. Study findings and constraints: When two AZD1222 doses had been given, Spike-specific TCR breadth and depth rose.

Germline CDR1 LGHNA, CDR2 YSLEER. V lost 0 bases and J lost 4, with 16 bases in between. There are 16 residues in the CDR3. This specimen was peripheral blood, taken on day 0 of AZD1222 vaccination. The TCR comes from an adult in good health. The genes are TRBV4-3 and TRBJ2-7; D possibly corresponds to TRBD1 (6 bases). The CDR3 sequence is CASSQEGGELRYEQYF. The DNA of the CDR3 is TGCGCCAGCAGCCAAGAAGGGGGAGAACTTAGGTACGAGCAGTACTTC.